This is a list of T cell receptor beta chains from one sample in a study of early T cells in non-severe SARS-CoV-2 infection. TCRdb ran MiXCR on the 5' RACE reads and lists one entry per CDR3 protein. Of about 60,000 distinct CDR3 sequences listed, roughly 10% were seen once; the top ten hold 3% to 3.5%. The sample was whole blood. The source is an adult who was a healthcare worker with PCR-confirmed SARS-CoV-2 infection or an uninfected control (not recorded which). Each CDR3 is given with its conserved first and last residue. The D gene is left open where the match is weak. Size is stated for part of the rows, as once, few or many counts, or as a class when the clone is expanded.

TRBJ1-5 TRBV12-5 TRBD1 few CASDRLQGNQPQHF TGTGCTAGTGACCGCCTACAGGGGAATCAGCCCCAGCATTTT
TRBJ2-3 TRBV27 TRBD1 - CASSFRQGVGDTQYF TGTGCCAGCAGTTTTCGGCAGGGGGTAGGAGATACGCAGTATTTT
TRBJ2-2 TRBV7-9 - - CASTLLGADTGELFF TGTGCCAGCACCCTCTTGGGAGCGGACACCGGGGAGCTGTTTTTT
TRBJ2-5 TRBV2 TRBD2 many CASNMRTSGRGGETQYF TGTGCCAGCAATATGAGGACTAGCGGGAGGGGCGGAGAGACCCAGTACTTC
TRBJ1-3 TRBV11-2 - - CASSLEFSGNTIYF TGTGCCAGCAGCTTAGAATTTTCGGGAAACACCATATATTTT
TRBJ2-7 TRBV5-4 - few CASSLGTGPSYEQYF TGTGCCAGCAGCCTCGGGACGGGCCCCTCCTACGAGCAGTACTTC
TRBJ2-5 TRBV27 TRBD2 few CASPPLSGRATRWEETQYF TGTGCCAGCCCCCCCCTGAGCGGGAGGGCCACCCGTTGGGAAGAGACCCAGTACTTC
TRBJ2-3 TRBV5-1 TRBD2 few CASREGTTLDTQYF TGCGCCAGCAGGGAAGGGACTACCCTGGATACGCAGTATTTT
TRBJ2-7 TRBV10-2 TRBD2 - CASTGTTLYEQYF TGCGCCAGCACCGGGACTACCCTCTACGAGCAGTACTTC
TRBJ1-2 TRBV12-3/TRBV12-4 TRBD1 few CASSPPTGNYGYTF TGTGCCAGCAGTCCACCGACAGGGAACTATGGCTACACCTTC